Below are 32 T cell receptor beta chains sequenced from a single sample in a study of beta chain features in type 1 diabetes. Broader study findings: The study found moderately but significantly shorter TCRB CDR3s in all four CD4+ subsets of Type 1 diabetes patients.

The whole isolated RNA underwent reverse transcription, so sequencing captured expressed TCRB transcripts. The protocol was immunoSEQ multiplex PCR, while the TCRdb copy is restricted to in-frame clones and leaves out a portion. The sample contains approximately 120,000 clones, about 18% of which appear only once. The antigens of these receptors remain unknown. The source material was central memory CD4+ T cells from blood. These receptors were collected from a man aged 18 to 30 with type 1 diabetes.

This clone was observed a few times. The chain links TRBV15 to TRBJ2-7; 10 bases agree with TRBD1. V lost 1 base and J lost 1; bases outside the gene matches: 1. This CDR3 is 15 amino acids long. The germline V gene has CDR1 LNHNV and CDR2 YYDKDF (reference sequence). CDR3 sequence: CATSRAGQGSYEQYF. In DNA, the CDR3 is TGTGCCACCAGCAGAGCGGGACAGGGGTCCTACGAGCAGTACTTC.

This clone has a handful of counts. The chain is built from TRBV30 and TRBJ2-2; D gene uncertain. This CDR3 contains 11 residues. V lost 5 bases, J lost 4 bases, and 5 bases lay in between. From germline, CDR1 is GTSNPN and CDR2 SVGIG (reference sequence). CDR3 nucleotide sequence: TGTGCCTGGCAGCCCACCGGGGAGCTGTTTTTT. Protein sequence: CAWQPTGELFF.

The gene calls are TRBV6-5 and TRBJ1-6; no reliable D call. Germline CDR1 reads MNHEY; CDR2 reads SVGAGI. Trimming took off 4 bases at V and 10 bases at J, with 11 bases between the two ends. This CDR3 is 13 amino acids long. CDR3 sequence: CASSSVSRSPLHF. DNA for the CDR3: TGTGCCAGCAGTTCGGTGTCGCGATCACCCCTCCACTTT.

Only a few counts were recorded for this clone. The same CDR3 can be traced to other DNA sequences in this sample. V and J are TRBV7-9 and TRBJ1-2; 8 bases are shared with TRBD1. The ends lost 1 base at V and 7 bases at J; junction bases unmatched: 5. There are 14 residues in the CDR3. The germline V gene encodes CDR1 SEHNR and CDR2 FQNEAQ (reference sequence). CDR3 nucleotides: TGTGCCAGCAGCTTAGGGACAGGGCAGGCTGGCTACACCTTC. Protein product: CASSLGTGQAGYTF.

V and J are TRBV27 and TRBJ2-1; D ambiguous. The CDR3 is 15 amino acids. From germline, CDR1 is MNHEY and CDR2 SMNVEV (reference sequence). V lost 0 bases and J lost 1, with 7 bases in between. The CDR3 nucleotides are TGTGCCAGCAGTTTATCGTGGGGTTCCTACAATGAGCAGTTCTTC. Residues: CASSLSWGSYNEQFF.

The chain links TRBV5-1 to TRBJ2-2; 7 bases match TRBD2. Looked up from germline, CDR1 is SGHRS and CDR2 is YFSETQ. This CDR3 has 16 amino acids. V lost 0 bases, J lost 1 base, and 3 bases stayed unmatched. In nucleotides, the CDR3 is TGCGCCAGCAGCTTGGCGGCTAGCGGGAACACCGGGGAGCTGTTTTTT. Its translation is CASSLAASGNTGELFF.

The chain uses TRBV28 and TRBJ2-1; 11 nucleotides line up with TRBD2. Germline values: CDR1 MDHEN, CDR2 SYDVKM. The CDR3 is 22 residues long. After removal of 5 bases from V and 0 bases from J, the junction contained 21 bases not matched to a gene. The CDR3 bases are TGTGCCAGCAGTCACTACGGATTCGGGCTAGCGGGGGGACCTATCTCCTACAATGAGCAGTTCTTC. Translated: CASSHYGFGLAGGPISYNEQFF.

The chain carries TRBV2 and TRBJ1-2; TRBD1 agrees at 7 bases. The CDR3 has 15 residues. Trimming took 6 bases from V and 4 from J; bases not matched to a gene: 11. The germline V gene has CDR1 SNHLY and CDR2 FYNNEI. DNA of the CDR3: TGTGCCAGCAGGCCGAATCCCGGGACAGTCTATGGCTACACCTTC. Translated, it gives CASRPNPGTVYGYTF. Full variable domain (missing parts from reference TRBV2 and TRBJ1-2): EPEVTQTPSHQVTQMGQEVILRCVPISNHLYFYWYRQILGQKVEFLVSFYNNEISEKSEIFDDQFSVERPDGSNFTLKIRSTKLEDSAMYFCASRPNPGTVYGYTFGSGTRLTVV.

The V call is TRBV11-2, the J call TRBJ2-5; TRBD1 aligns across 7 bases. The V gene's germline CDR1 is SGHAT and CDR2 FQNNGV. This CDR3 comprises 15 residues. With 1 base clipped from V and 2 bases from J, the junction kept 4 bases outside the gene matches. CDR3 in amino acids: CASSLGGTAQETQYF. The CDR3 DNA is TGTGCCAGCAGCTTAGGAGGGACAGCACAAGAGACCCAGTACTTC.

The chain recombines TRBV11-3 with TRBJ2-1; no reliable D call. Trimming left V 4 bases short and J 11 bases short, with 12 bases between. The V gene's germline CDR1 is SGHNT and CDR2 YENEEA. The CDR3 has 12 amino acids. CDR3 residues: CASSSPASKQFF. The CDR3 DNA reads TGTGCCAGCAGCTCACCGGCCTCGAAGCAGTTCTTC.

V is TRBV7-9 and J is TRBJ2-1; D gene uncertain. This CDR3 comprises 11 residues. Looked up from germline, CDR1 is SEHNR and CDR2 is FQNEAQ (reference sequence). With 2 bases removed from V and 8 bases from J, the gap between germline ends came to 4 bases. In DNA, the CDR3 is TGTGCCAGCAGCTTAACGCATGAGCAGTTCTTC. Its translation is CASSLTHEQFF.

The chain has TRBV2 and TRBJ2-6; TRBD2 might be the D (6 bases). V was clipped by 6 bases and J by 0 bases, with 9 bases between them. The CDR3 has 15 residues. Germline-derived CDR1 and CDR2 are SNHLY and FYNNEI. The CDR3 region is CASRMRGSGANVLTF. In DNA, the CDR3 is TGTGCCAGCAGGATGCGGGGCTCTGGGGCCAACGTCCTGACTTTC.

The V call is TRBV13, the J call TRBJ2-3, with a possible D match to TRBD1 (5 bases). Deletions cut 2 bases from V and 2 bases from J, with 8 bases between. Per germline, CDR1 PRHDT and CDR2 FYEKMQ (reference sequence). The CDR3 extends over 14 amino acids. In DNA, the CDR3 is TGTGCCAGCAGCTTAAGGACAAACACAGATACGCAGTATTTT. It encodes CASSLRTNTDTQYF.

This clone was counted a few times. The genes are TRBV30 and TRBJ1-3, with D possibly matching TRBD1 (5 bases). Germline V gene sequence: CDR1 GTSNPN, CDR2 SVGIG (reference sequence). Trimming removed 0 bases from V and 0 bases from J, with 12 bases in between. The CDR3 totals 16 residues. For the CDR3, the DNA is TGTGCCTGGAGTGTCTACGGGGGAGTCTCTGGAAACACCATATATTTT. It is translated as CAWSVYGGVSGNTIYF.

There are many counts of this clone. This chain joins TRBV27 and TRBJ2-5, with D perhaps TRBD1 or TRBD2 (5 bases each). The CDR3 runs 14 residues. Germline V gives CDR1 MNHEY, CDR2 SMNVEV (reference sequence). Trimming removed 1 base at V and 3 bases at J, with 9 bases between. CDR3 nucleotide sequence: TGTGCCAGCAGTTTATGGGGACCGGAAGAGACCCAGTACTTC. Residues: CASSLWGPEETQYF.

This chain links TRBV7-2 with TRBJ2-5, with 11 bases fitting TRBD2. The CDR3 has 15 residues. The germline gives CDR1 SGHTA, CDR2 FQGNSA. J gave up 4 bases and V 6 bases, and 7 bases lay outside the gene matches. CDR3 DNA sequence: TGTGCCAGCAGTCTGGATGGGACTAGCGGAGAGACCCAGTACTTC. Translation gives CASSLDGTSGETQYF.

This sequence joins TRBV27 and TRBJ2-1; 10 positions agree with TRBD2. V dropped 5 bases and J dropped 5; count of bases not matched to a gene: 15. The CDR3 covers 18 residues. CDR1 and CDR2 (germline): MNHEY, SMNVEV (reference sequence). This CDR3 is CASSQPGTSALGHNEQFF. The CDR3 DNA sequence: TGTGCCAGCAGTCAGCCCGGGACTAGCGCCCTGGGACACAATGAGCAGTTCTTC.

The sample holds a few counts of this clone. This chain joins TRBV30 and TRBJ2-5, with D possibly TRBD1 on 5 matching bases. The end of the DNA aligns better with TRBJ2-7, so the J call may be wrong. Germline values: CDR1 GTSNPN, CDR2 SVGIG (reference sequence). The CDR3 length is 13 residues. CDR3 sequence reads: CAWSDQGIDEQYF. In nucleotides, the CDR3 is TGTGCCTGGAGTGATCAGGGAATCGACGAGCAGTACTTC.

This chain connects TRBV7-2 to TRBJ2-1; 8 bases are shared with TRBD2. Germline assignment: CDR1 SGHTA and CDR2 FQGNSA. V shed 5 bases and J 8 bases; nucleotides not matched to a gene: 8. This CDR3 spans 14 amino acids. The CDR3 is CASSRQSGSDEQFF. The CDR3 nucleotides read TGTGCCAGCAGCAGACAAAGCGGGAGCGATGAGCAGTTCTTC.

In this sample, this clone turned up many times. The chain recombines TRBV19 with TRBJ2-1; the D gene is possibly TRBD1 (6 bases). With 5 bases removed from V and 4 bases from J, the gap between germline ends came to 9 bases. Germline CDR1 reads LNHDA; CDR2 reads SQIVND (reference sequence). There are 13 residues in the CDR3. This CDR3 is CASSYDRYNEQFF. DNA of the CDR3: TGTGCCAGTAGTTACGACAGGTACAATGAGCAGTTCTTC.

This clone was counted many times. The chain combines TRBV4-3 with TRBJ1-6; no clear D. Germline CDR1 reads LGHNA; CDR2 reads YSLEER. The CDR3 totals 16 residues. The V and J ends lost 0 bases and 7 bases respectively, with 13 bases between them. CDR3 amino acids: CASSQDFEESNSPLHF. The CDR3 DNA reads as TGCGCCAGCAGCCAAGATTTTGAGGAATCGAATTCACCCCTCCACTTT.

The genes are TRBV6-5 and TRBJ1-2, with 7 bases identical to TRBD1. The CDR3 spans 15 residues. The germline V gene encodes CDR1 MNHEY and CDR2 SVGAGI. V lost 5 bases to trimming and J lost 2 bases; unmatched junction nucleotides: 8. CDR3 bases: TGTGCCAGCAGTCTATCAGGGGGTTCAAACTATGGCTACACCTTC. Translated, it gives CASSLSGGSNYGYTF.

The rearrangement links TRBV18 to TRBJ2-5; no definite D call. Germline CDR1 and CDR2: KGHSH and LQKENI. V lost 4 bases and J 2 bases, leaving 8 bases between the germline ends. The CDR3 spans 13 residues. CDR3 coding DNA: TGTGCCAGCTCACTCGGACCACAAGAGACCCAGTACTTC. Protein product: CASSLGPQETQYF.

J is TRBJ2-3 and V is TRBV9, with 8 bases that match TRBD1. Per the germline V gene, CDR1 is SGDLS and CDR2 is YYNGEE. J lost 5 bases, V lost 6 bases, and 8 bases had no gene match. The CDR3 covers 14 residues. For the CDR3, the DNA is TGTGCCAGCACCTCCAGGGGGCAAGAAGATACGCAGTATTTT. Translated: CASTSRGQEDTQYF.

CDR3 DNA: TGTGCCAGCAGCTCGTCCGGGAGTTCAAGTGAGCAGTTCTTC. Amino acid sequence: CASSSSGSSSEQFF. The rearrangement links TRBV7-2 to TRBJ2-1; perhaps TRBD2 as D (6 bases). This CDR3 comprises 14 residues. Germline loops: CDR1 SGHTA, CDR2 FQGNSA. Trimming cost V 4 bases and J 9 bases, with 16 bases left between them.

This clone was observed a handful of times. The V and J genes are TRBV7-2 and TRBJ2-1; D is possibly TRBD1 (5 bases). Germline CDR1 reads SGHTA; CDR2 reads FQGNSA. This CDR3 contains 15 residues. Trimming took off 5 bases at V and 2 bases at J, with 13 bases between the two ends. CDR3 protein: CASSEQAGTYNEQFF. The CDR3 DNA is TGTGCCAGCAGCGAGCAGGCAGGGACCTACAATGAGCAGTTCTTC.

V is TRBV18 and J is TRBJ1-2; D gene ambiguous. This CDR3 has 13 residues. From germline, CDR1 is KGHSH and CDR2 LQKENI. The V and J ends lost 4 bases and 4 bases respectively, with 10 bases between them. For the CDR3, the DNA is TGTGCCAGCTCACAGGACCCGATCTATGGCTACACCTTC. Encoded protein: CASSQDPIYGYTF.

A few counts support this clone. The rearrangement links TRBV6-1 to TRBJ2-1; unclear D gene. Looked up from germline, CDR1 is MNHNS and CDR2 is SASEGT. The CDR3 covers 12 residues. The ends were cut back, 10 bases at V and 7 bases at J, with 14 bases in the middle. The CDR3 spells CATSFWQNEQFF. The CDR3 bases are TGTGCCACGTCTTTCTGGCAAAATGAGCAGTTCTTC.

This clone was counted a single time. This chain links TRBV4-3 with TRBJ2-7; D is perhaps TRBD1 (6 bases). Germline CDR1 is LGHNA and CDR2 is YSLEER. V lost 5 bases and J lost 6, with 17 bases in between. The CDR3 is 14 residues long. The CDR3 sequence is CASSRGAGAAEQYF. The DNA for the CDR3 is TGCGCCAGCAGCAGAGGGGCAGGGGCAGCCGAGCAGTACTTC.

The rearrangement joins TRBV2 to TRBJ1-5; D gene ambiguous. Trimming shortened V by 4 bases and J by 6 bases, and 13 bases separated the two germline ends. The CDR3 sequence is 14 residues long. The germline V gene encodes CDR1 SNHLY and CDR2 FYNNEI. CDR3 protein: CASSAVVGRQPQHF. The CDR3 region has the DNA TGTGCCAGCAGTGCGGTGGTTGGACGTCAGCCCCAGCATTTT.

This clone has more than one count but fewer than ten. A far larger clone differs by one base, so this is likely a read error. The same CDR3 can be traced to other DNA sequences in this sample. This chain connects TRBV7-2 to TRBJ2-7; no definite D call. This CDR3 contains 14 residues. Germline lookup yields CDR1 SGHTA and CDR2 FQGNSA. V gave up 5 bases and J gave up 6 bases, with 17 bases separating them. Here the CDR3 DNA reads TGTGCCAGCAGCCCCGGCCTCCAGTGGGGCGAGCAGTACTTC. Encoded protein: CASSPGLQWGEQYF.

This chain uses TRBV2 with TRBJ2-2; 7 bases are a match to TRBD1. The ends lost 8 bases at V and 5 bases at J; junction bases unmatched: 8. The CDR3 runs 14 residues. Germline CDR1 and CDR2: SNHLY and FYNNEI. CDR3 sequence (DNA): TGTGCCAGCCGAGGGGACAGTAGGACCGGGGAGCTGTTTTTT. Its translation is CASRGDSRTGELFF.